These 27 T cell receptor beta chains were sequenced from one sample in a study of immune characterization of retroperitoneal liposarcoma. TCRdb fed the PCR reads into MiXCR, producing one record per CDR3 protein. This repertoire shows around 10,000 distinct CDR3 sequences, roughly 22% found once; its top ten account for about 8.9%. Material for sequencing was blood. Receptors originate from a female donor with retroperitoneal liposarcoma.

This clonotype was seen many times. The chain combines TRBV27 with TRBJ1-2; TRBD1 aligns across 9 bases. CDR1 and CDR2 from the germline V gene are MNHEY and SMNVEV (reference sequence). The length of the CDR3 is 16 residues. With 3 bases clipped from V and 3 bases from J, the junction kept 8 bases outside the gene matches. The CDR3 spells CASSFHRQGDDYGYTF. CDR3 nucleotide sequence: TGTGCCAGCAGTTTCCATAGACAGGGGGACGACTATGGCTACACCTTC.

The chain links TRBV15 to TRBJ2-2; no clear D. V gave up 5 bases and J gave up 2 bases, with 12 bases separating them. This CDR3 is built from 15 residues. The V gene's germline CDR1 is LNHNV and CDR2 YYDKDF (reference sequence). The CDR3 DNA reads TGTGCCACCAGCCTGGCCTACTCCAACACCGGGGAGCTGTTTTTT. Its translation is CATSLAYSNTGELFF. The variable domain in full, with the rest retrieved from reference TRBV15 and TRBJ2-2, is DAMVIQNPRYQVTQFGKPVTLSCSQTLNHNVMYWYQQKSSQAPKLLFHYYDKDFNNEADTPDNFQSRRPNTSFCFLDIRSPGLGDTAMYLCATSLAYSNTGELFFGEGSRLTVL.

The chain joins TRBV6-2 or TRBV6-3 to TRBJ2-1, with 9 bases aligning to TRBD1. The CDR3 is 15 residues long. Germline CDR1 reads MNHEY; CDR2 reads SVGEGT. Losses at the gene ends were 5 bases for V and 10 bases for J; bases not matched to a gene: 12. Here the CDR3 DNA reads TGTGCCAGCAGTCAAACCGGGACAGGGACCTACGAGCAGTTCTTC. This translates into CASSQTGTGTYEQFF.

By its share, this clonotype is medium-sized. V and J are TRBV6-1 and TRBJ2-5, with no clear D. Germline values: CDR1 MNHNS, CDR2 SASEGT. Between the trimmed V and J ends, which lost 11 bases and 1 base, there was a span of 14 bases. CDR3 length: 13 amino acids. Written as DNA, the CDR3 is TGTGCCGGATCTGCGACGCTCCAAGAGACCCAGTACTTC. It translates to CAGSATLQETQYF.

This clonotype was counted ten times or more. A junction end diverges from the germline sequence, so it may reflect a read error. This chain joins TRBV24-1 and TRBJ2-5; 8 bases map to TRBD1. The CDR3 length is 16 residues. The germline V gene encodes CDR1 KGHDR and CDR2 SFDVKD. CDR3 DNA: TGTGTCACCAGCACCGGGACAGGCCCAAGAGGGGAGACCCAGTACTTC. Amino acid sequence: CVTSTGTGPRGETQYF.

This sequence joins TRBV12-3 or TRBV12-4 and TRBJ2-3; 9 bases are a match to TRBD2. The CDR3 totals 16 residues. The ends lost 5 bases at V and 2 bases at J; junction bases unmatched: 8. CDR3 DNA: TGTGCCAGCAGTCGTTCGGGACTAGCATACACAGATACGCAGTATTTT. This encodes CASSRSGLAYTDTQYF.

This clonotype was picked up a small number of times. The CDR3 region has the DNA TGTGCCAGCAGCTCCGCCCTCCATAGGGAGCAGTTCTTC. Protein: CASSSALHREQFF. The rearrangement uses TRBV11-3 and TRBJ2-1; D not certain. The germline gives CDR1 SGHNT, CDR2 YENEEA. The CDR3 extends over 13 amino acids. V lost 4 bases and J 10 bases, leaving 14 bases between the germline ends.

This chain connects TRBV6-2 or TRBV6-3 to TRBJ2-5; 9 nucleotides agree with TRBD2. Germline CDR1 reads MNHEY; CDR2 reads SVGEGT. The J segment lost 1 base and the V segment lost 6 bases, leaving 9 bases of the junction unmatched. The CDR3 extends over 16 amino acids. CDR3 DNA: TGTGCCAGCAGACAAATAGCGGGAGAGATCCAAGAGACCCAGTACTTC. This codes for CASRQIAGEIQETQYF.

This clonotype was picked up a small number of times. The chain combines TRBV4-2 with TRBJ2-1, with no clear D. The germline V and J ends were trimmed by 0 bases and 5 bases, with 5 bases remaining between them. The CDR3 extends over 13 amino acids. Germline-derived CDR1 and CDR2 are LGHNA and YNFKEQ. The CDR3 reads CASSQDPDNEQFF. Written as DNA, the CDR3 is TGTGCCAGCAGCCAAGACCCAGACAATGAGCAGTTCTTC.

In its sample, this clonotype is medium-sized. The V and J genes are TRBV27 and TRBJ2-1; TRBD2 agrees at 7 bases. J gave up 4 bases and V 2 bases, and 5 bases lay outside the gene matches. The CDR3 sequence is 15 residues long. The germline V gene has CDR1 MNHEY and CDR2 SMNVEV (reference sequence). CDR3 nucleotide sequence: TGTGCCAGCAGTTTAGGCGGGAGTGGATACAATGAGCAGTTCTTC. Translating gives CASSLGGSGYNEQFF.

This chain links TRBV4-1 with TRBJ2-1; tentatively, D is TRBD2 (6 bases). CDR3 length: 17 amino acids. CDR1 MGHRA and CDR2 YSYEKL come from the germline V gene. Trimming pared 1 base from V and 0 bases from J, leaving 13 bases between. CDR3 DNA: TGCGCCAGCAGCCAAGGCGCCCACGGGGGCTCCTACAATGAGCAGTTCTTC. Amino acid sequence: CASSQGAHGGSYNEQFF.

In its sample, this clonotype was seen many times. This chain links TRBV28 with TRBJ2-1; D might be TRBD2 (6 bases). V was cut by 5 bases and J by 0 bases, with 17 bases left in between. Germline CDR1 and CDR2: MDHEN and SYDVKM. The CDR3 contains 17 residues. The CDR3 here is CASSPRLAPSSYNEQFF. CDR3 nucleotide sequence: TGTGCCAGCAGTCCCCGCCTAGCGCCGAGCTCCTACAATGAGCAGTTCTTC. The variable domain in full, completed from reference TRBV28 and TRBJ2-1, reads DVKVTQSSRYLVKRTGEKVFLECVQDMDHENMFWYRQDPGLGLRLIYFSYDVKMKEKGDIPEGYSVSREKKERFSLILESASTNQTSMYLCASSPRLAPSSYNEQFFGPGTRLTVL.

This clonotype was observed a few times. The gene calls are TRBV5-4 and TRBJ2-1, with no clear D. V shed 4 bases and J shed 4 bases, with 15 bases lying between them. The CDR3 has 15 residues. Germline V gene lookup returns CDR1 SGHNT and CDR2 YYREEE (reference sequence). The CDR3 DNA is TGTGCCAGCAGCCTCGCTGGCGGAAGATACAATGAGCAGTTCTTC. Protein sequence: CASSLAGGRYNEQFF.

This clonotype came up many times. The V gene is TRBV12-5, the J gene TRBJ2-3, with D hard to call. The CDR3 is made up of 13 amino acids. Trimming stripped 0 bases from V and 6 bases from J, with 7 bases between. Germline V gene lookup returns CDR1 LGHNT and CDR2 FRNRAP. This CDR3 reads CASGLVIRDTQYF. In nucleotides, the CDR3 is TGTGCTAGTGGTTTGGTAATCAGGGATACGCAGTATTTT.

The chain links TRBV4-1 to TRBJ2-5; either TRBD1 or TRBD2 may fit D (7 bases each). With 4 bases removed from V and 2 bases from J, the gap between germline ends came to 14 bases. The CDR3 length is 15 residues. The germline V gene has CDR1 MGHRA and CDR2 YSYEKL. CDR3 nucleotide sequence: TGCGCCAGCAGCCCCCGACAGGGACTACAAGAGACCCAGTACTTC. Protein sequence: CASSPRQGLQETQYF.

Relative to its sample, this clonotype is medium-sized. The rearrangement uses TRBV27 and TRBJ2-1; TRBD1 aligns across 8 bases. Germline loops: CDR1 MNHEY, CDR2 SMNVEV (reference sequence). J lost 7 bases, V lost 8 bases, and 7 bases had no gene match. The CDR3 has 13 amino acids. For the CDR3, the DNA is TGTGCCAGCCTGGACAGGGATGGGAATGAGCAGTTCTTC. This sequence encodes CASLDRDGNEQFF.

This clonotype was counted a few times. CDR3 nucleotides: TGTGCCAGCAGCCCCGGGACAGGGCATAACTATGGCTACACCTTC. Its protein product is CASSPGTGHNYGYTF. J is TRBJ1-2 and V is TRBV7-2, with TRBD1 matching 9 bases. In germline, CDR1 is SGHTA, CDR2 FQGNSA. The J segment lost 1 base and the V segment lost 5 bases, leaving 5 bases of the junction unmatched. The CDR3 extends over 15 amino acids.

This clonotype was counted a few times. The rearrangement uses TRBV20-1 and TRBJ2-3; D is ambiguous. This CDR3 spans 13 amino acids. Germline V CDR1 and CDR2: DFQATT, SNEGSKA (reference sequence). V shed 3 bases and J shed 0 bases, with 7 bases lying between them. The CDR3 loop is CSASAYSTDTQYF. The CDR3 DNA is TGCAGTGCTAGTGCCTATAGCACAGATACGCAGTATTTT.

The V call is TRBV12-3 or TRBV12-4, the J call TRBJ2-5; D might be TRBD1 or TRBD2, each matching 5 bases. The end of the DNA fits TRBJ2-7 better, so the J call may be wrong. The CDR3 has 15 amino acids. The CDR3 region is CASSFNIRSGSEQYF. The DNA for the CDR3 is TGTGCCAGCAGTTTTAACATTAGATCAGGGAGCGAGCAGTACTTC.

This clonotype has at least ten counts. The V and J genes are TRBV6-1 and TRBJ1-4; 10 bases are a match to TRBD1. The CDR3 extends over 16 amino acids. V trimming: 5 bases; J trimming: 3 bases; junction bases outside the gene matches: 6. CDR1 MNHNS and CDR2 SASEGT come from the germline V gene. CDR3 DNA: TGTGCCAGCAGTACGACAGGGGGCGGGTCTAATGAAAAACTGTTTTTT. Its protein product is CASSTTGGGSNEKLFF.

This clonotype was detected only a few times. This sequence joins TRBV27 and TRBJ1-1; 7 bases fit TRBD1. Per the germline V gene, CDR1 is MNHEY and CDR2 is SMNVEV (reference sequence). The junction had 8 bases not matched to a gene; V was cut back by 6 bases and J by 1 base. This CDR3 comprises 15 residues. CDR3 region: CASRLMGQSNTEAFF. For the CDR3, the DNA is TGTGCCAGCAGGTTAATGGGACAGTCGAACACTGAAGCTTTCTTT.

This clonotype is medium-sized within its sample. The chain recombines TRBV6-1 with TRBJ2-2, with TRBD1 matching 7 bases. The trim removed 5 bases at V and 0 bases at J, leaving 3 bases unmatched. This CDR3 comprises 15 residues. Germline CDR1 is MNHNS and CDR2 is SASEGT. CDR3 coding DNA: TGTGCCAGCAGTACAGGGGACGCGAACACCGGGGAGCTGTTTTTT. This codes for CASSTGDANTGELFF.

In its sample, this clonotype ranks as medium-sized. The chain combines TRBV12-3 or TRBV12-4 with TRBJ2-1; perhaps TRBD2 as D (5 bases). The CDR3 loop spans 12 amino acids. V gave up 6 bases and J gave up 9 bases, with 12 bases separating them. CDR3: CASRLLGGEQFF. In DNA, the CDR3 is TGTGCCAGCAGGCTTCTAGGAGGTGAGCAGTTCTTC.

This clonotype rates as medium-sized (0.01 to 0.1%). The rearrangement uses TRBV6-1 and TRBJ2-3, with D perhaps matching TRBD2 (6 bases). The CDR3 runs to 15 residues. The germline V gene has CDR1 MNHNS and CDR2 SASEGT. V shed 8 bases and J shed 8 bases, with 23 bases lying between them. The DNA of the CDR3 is TGTGCCAGCTCGCCCTTGACAGAGCCGGAGGGTACGCAGTATTTT. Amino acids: CASSPLTEPEGTQYF.

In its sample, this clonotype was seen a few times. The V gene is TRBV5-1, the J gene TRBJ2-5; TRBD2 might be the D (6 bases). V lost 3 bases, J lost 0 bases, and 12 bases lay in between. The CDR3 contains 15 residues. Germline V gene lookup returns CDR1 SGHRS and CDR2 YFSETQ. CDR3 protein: CASSYGGSNQETQYF. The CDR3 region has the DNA TGCGCCAGCAGCTACGGGGGAAGCAACCAAGAGACCCAGTACTTC.

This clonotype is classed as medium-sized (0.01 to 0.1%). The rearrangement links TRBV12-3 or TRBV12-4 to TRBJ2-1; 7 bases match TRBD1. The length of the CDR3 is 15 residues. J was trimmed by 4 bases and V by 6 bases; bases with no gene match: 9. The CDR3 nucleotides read TGTGCCAGCAGACCTACAGGGGTTCAGTACAATGAGCAGTTCTTC. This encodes CASRPTGVQYNEQFF.

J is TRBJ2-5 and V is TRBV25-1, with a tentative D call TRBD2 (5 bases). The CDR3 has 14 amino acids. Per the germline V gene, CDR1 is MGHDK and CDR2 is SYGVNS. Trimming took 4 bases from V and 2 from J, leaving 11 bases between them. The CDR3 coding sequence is TGTGCCAGCAGTGGTAATTTAGCGCAAGAGACCCAGTACTTC. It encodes CASSGNLAQETQYF.